This is a list of T cell receptor beta chains from one sample in a study of T-cell memory formation after mild COVID-19. TCRdb reanalysed the 5' RACE reads using MiXCR and keeps one entry per CDR3 protein. Among 540,000 or so distinct CDR3 sequences, about a fifth were seen once, and the ten largest hold roughly an eighth. What was sequenced was PBMCs or a T cell subset sorted from them (not recorded which). These receptors were obtained from an adult woman who had mild COVID-19 (a few samples of this study predate the infection). Cell type and time point are not known. Each CDR3 is given with its conserved first and last residue. The D gene is left open where the match is weak. Rows may omit the clone size; those that give it use once, few, many or a size class.

CASSSGGGARELFF	TGTGCCAGCAGCTCTGGCGGAGGCGCGAGGGAGCTGTTTTTT	TRBV7-2	TRBJ2-2	once	.
CASSTTAGTEAFF	TGTGCCAGCAGCACAACAGCAGGCACTGAAGCTTTCTTT	TRBV7-2	TRBJ1-1	few	.
CAISVGQGDEAFF	TGTGCCATCAGTGTGGGACAGGGGGATGAAGCTTTCTTT	TRBV10-3	TRBJ1-1	few	TRBD1
CASRGPLVRPEEKLFF	TGTGCCAGCAGAGGCCCCCTTGTTCGGCCAGAGGAAAAACTGTTTTTT	TRBV2	TRBJ1-4	.	.
CASTQLGDTQYF	TGTGCCAGCACCCAACTAGGAGATACGCAGTATTTT	TRBV6-1	TRBJ2-3	.	.
CASSSTRQINTEAFF	TGTGCCAGCAGCTCCACAAGACAGATAAACACTGAAGCTTTCTTT	TRBV11-2	TRBJ1-1	.	.
CASRVSGPLSYNEQFF	TGTGCCAGCAGGGTTAGCGGGCCGCTCTCCTACAATGAGCAGTTCTTC	TRBV5-5	TRBJ2-1	.	TRBD2
CASSLTWAGNTEAFF	TGTGCCAGCAGCTTGACATGGGCGGGGAACACTGAAGCTTTCTTT	TRBV5-5	TRBJ1-1	.	.
CASSPDRYSGNTIYF	TGTGCCAGCAGCCCGGACCGTTACTCTGGAAACACCATATATTTT	TRBV7-9	TRBJ1-3	.	.
CASSLGTSGGAYEQYF	TGTGCCAGCAGCTTGGGGACTAGCGGGGGGGCCTACGAGCAGTACTTC	TRBV7-8	TRBJ2-7	.	TRBD2
CATSSILSGTSGLNEQFF	TGTGCCACCAGTTCGATTCTTTCTGGGACTAGCGGATTAAATGAGCAGTTCTTC	TRBV24-1	TRBJ2-1	few	TRBD2
CASSFTVLNTEAFF	TGTGCCAGCAGCTTCACAGTCCTTAACACTGAAGCTTTCTTT	TRBV7-3	TRBJ1-1	few	.
CATSRELAADEQYF	TGTGCCACCAGCAGAGAACTAGCGGCCGACGAGCAGTACTTC	TRBV15	TRBJ2-7	.	TRBD2
CASSDRGRGEQYF	TGTGCCAGCAGCGACAGGGGAAGGGGCGAGCAGTACTTC	TRBV7-9	TRBJ2-7	.	TRBD1
CASSPTPGPWYGYTF	TGTGCCAGCTCACCGACCCCAGGACCGTGGTATGGCTACACCTTC	TRBV18	TRBJ1-2	.	.
CASSLGARTGVEAFF	TGCGCCAGCAGCTTGGGGGCCCGGACAGGGGTTGAAGCTTTCTTT	TRBV5-1	TRBJ1-1	.	TRBD1
CASINLGGGNTEAFF	TGTGCCAGCATTAATCTCGGGGGGGGAAACACTGAAGCTTTCTTT	TRBV7-9	TRBJ1-1	.	.
CASSIEGGYEQYF	TGTGCCAGTAGTATTGAGGGGGGCTACGAGCAGTACTTC	TRBV19	TRBJ2-7	.	.
CASSHMTGGNEKLFF	TGCGCCAGCAGCCATATGACAGGGGGTAATGAAAAACTGTTTTTT	TRBV4-3	TRBJ1-4	.	TRBD1
CASSLSRDRGFVNTEAFF	TGTGCCAGCAGCTTGTCCCGGGACAGGGGATTCGTGAACACTGAAGCTTTCTTT	TRBV5-4	TRBJ1-1	once	TRBD1
CASSFRGDGPREQYF	TGTGCCAGCAGCTTCAGGGGGGACGGCCCCCGCGAGCAGTACTTC	TRBV5-8	TRBJ2-7	few	.
CSALNLGGADTQYF	TGCAGTGCTCTCAATCTGGGGGGAGCAGATACGCAGTATTTT	TRBV20-1	TRBJ2-3	few	.
CASSLNGWVGEQFF	TGCGCCAGCAGCTTAAATGGTTGGGTTGGTGAGCAGTTCTTC	TRBV5-1	TRBJ2-1	.	.
CASSSDYSGNTIYF	TGTGCCAGCTCATCTGATTACTCTGGAAACACCATATATTTT	TRBV18	TRBJ1-3	.	.
CASSSRTTDTQYF	TGTGCCAGCAGCTCGCGGACCACAGATACGCAGTATTTT	TRBV7-8	TRBJ2-3	few	.
CASSGRPLPMGTDTQYF	TGTGCCAGCAGCGGAAGACCCCTCCCGATGGGCACAGATACGCAGTATTTT	TRBV9	TRBJ2-3	few	.
CASSDRGLTSPLHF	TGTGCCAGCAGTGATAGAGGGTTAACCTCACCCCTCCACTTT	TRBV25-1	TRBJ1-6	.	.
CASSPMVYYEQYF	TGTGCCAGCAGCCCGATGGTCTACTACGAGCAGTACTTC	TRBV7-9	TRBJ2-7	.	.
CSARLAGAHEQYF	TGCAGTGCTAGACTAGCGGGAGCCCACGAGCAGTACTTC	TRBV20-1	TRBJ2-7	few	TRBD2
CSARDYRDSRKSAFF	TGCAGTGCTAGAGACTACAGGGATAGTCGAAAAAGCGCTTTCTTT	TRBV20-1	TRBJ1-1	few	.
CASSPGPIFSYNEQFF	TGTGCCAGCAGCCCCGGACCGATTTTCTCCTACAATGAGCAGTTCTTC	TRBV7-6	TRBJ2-1	.	.
CASSPHSRGLTYEQYF	TGTGCCAGCAGCCCCCACAGCAGGGGCCTCACCTACGAGCAGTACTTC	TRBV7-9	TRBJ2-7	.	.
CASSATLGETQYF	TGTGCCAGCAGCGCCACCTTGGGAGAGACCCAGTACTTC	TRBV9	TRBJ2-5	few	.
CASSDLPGNTIYF	TGTGCCAGCAGTGACCTTCCCGGAAACACCATATATTTT	TRBV6-5	TRBJ1-3	.	.
CASSEDNAQETQYF	TGTGCCAGCAGTGAGGACAACGCGCAAGAGACCCAGTACTTC	TRBV2	TRBJ2-5	.	.
CAWRALRGAGNTEAFF	TGTGCCTGGAGGGCCCTGAGGGGGGCGGGGAACACTGAAGCTTTCTTT	TRBV30	TRBJ1-1	.	.
CASSQGGSYGYTF	TGTGCCAGCAGTCAAGGGGGGTCCTATGGCTACACCTTC	TRBV2	TRBJ1-2	few	.
CASSKTVYNEQFF	TGTGCCAGCAGCAAGACAGTTTACAATGAGCAGTTCTTC	TRBV12-3/TRBV12-4	TRBJ2-1	.	.
CASSQDLAGPYNEQFF	TGTGCCAGCAGCCAAGATTTGGCGGGCCCCTACAATGAGCAGTTCTTC	TRBV4-2	TRBJ2-1	few	.
CASSGPQGGRLGVVDTQYF	TGTGCCAGCAGCGGGCCTCAGGGTGGGAGATTGGGTGTGGTGGATACGCAGTATTTT	TRBV2	TRBJ2-3	few	.
CASSSELYEQYF	TGTGCCAGCAGCTCGGAACTCTACGAGCAGTACTTC	TRBV7-9	TRBJ2-7	few	.
CATDLAGGVNTQYF	TGTGCCACCGACCTAGCGGGAGGTGTGAATACGCAGTATTTT	TRBV28	TRBJ2-3	many	TRBD2
CASVRSSRTDTQYF	TGTGCCAGCGTCAGGAGTTCTCGCACAGATACGCAGTATTTT	TRBV12-3/TRBV12-4	TRBJ2-3	.	.
CASSLEGAPGEQYF	TGCGCCAGCAGCTTGGAAGGGGCGCCCGGCGAGCAGTACTTC	TRBV5-1	TRBJ2-7	.	.
CASSPSSGRTDEQFF	TGTGCCAGCAGCCCATCTAGCGGGAGGACTGATGAGCAGTTCTTC	TRBV11-3	TRBJ2-1	.	TRBD2
CASSLEGALRGYTF	TGTGCCAGCAGTTTGGAGGGGGCTCTCCGGGGCTACACCTTC	TRBV12-3/TRBV12-4	TRBJ1-2	.	TRBD1
CASSSGGVSYNEQFF	TGTGCCAGCAGTTCGGGCGGGGTCTCCTACAATGAGCAGTTCTTC	TRBV5-4	TRBJ2-1	.	.
CASSPVGQSGEQYF	TGTGCCAGCAGCCCCGTAGGGCAGTCAGGAGAGCAGTACTTC	TRBV7-8	TRBJ2-7	few	.
CASSLGRTRLFDEQFF	TGTGCCAGCAGTCTTGGCCGGACTAGACTGTTTGATGAGCAGTTCTTC	TRBV2	TRBJ2-1	.	TRBD2
CAAAIFWREQGTSVMDEQFF	TGTGCCGCCGCGATATTCTGGAGGGAGCAGGGGACTAGCGTAATGGATGAGCAGTTCTTC	TRBV27	TRBJ2-1	many	TRBD2
CASKIPGTGITGELFF	TGTGCCAGCAAAATTCCCGGGACAGGGATCACCGGGGAGCTGTTTTTT	TRBV7-9	TRBJ2-2	many	TRBD1
CASSPRVNQPQHF	TGTGCCAGCAGCCCCAGGGTGAATCAGCCCCAGCATTTT	TRBV5-5	TRBJ1-5	few	.
CASSPPRLGANSINYGYTF	TGTGCCAGCAGTCCCCCTCGGTTGGGCGCCAACTCGATTAACTATGGCTACACCTTC	TRBV12-3/TRBV12-4	TRBJ1-2	few	.
CASSTGTVPYEQYF	TGTGCCAGCAGTACCGGGACAGTTCCCTACGAGCAGTACTTC	TRBV12-3/TRBV12-4	TRBJ2-7	many	TRBD1
CASSLGDGTYEQYF	TGTGCCAGCAGCTTAGGGGACGGTACTTACGAGCAGTACTTC	TRBV12-3/TRBV12-4	TRBJ2-7	many	.